The sequence of this T cell receptor (beta chain) was determined in a study of cytomegalovirus exposure and HLA in healthy donors. Study context: Clustering assigned 81% of the roughly 430 genotyped donors to the Caucasian-associated ancestry cluster.

Germline V gene data show CDR1 as SGHTA and CDR2 as FQGTGA. V lost 0 bases and J 4 bases, leaving 12 bases between the germline ends. There are 16 residues in the CDR3. Notes on the study in general: Generally TCR sequences proved uncommon, though certain public TCRs appeared in numerous donors.

Notes on this clone: Its antigen is currently unknown.

A multiplex PCR was run with 60 Vbeta primers and 13 Jbeta primers. Source study methods: Later reanalysis found about 78 million unique TCR beta chains, 10 million to 14 million of them shared. TCRdb's table, derived via immunoSEQ multiplex PCR, lists solely in-frame clones and lacks some. V and J calls and clone size are those listed in that table; D and trimming were worked out from the DNA. The data show about 120,000 clones, with nearly 65% seen just once and about 9.1% held by the top ten. The material sequenced was PBMCs. V is TRBV7-3 and J is TRBJ2-2, with D maybe TRBD1 (6 bases). This sequence was found in a middle-aged man in good health and CMV-seropositive. The CDR3 region is CASSLTSARGTGELFF. The DNA of the CDR3 is TGTGCCAGCAGCTTAACGTCGGCCAGGGGCACCGGGGAGCTGTTTTTT.